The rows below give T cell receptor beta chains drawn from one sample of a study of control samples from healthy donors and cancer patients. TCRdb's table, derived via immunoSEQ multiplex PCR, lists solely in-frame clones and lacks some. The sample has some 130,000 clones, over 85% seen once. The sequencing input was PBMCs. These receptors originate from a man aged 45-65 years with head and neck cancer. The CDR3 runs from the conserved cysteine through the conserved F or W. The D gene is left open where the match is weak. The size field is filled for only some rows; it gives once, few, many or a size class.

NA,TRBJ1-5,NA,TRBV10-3,TGTGCCATCAGTGTAAAGGATCTGGAGCCCCAGCATTTT,CAISVKDLEPQHF
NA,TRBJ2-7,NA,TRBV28,TGTGCCAGCAGTTTACGTCAGGGGACTTATATTGGCTACGAGCAGTACTTC,CASSLRQGTYIGYEQYF
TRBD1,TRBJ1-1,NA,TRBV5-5,TGTGCCAGCAGCTCCAACAGGGGGCTGAACACTGAAGCTTTCTTT,CASSSNRGLNTEAFF
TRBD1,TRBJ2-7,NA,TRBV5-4,TGTGCCAGCAGCACCCGACAGGGAAGCTCCTACGAGCAGTACTTC,CASSTRQGSSYEQYF
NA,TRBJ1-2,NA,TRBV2,TGTGCCAGCAGTGAAATTCAGGAAAGTGGCTACACCTTC,CASSEIQESGYTF
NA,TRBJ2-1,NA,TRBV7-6,TGTGCCAGCAGCTTAAGAGCGTTAGGGGGGGATGAGCAGTTCTTC,CASSLRALGGDEQFF
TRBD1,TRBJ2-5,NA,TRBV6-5,TGTGCCAGCAGTTACCTGACAGGGGGCGAGACCCAGTACTTC,CASSYLTGGETQYF
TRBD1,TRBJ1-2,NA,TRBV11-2,TGTGCCAGCAGCTCCTCCGGGACAGAACTTAACTATGGCTACACCTTC,CASSSSGTELNYGYTF
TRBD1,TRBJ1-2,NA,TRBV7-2,TGTGCCAGCAGCTTAGAGACGGGGACAGGGGGACGTGGCTACACCTTC,CASSLETGTGGRGYTF
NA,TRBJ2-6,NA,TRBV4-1,TGCGCCAGCAGCCCGAGTAGAGGGGTCCTCTCTGGGGCCAACGTCCTGACTTTC,CASSPSRGVLSGANVLTF
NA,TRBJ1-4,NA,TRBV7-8,TGTGCCAGCAGCCTAGGGCAGGGATTTATGCCTAAACTGTTTTTT,CASSLGQGFMPKLFF
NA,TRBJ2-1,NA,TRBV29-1,TGCAGCGTTCCAATGGGACCTAGCTGGGACAATGAGCAGTTCTTC,CSVPMGPSWDNEQFF
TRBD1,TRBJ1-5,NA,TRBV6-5,TGTGCCAGCAGAGAGACAGGGTGGAGCAATCAGCCCCAGCATTTT,CASRETGWSNQPQHF
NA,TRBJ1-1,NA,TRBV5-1,TGCGCCAGCAGCTTTTCGTCAGGGAGAGTGGACACTGAAGCTTTCTTT,CASSFSSGRVDTEAFF
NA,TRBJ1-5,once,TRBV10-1,TGCGCCAGCAGTGAGGACAGCATTAATCAGCCCCAGCATTTT,CASSEDSINQPQHF
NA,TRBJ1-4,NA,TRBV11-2,TGTGCCAGCAGCTTATACGGTCTGGGTACGGGTTATAATGAAAAACTGTTTTTT,CASSLYGLGTGYNEKLFF
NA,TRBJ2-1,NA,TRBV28,TGTGCCAGCAGTTCCTATACAGGAATCTACAATGAGCAGTTCTTC,CASSSYTGIYNEQFF
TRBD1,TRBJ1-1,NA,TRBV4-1,TGCGCCAGCAGCCTGGACAGGGGAAGGAACACTGAAGCTTTCTTT,CASSLDRGRNTEAFF
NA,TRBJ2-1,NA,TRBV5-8,TGTGCCAGCAGCTTCCTTCAAGGATGGACAGCCGACAATGAGCAGTTCTTC,CASSFLQGWTADNEQFF
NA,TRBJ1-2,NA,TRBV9,TGTGCCAGCAGCTTGCACTATGTACAGGACTTAGAAGGCTACACCTTC,CASSLHYVQDLEGYTF
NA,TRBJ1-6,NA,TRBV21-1,TGTGCCAGCAGCAAAGAGGGGGGCGGAAATTCACCCCTCCACTTT,CASSKEGGGNSPLHF
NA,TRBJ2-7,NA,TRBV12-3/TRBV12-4,TGTGCCAGCGGCCCTGGCGGCTACGAGCAGTACTTC,CASGPGGYEQYF
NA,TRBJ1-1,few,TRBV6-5,TGTGCCAGCAGTTACTCGAGAGGAGGCCGGGAAGCTTTCTTT,CASSYSRGGREAFF
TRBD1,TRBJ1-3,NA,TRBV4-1,TGCGCCAGCAGCCAAGGGGAGGGGGCGAATGGAAACACCATATATTTT,CASSQGEGANGNTIYF
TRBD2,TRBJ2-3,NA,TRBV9,TGTGCCAGCAGCGGACCGTTAGCGGGAGGGCCAGATACGCAGTATTTT,CASSGPLAGGPDTQYF
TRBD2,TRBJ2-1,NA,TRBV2,TGTGCCAGCAGTGAATCTGACGGGGGGTTCTACAATGAGCAGTTCTTC,CASSESDGGFYNEQFF
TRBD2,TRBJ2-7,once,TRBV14,TGTGCCAGCAGCCAAGAAGGCGGGAGTTACGAGCAGTACTTC,CASSQEGGSYEQYF
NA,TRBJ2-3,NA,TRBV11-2,TGTGCCAGCAGCTTAAGCCCTAGCACAGATACGCAGTATTTT,CASSLSPSTDTQYF
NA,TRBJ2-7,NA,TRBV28,TGTGCCAGCGAGGGGTTATACGAGCAGTACTTC,CASEGLYEQYF
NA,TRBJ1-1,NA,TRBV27,TGTGCCAGCAGGGACCGAATTGAAGCTTTCTTT,CASRDRIEAFF
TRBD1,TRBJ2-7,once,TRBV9,TGTGCCAGCAGCGTATGGGGTGGGACAGGGGTCGACGAGCAGTACTTC,CASSVWGGTGVDEQYF
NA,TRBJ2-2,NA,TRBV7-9,TGTGCCAGCAGCCCCCCTGAGGACACCGGGGAGCTGTTTTTT,CASSPPEDTGELFF
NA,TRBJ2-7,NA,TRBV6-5,TGTGCCAGCAGTCCAACGGTTGGGGGCTACGAGCAGTACTTC,CASSPTVGGYEQYF
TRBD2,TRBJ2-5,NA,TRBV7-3,TGTGCCAGCAGCTTAAATAGCGGGGCCAGTCCACAGTACTTC,CASSLNSGASPQYF
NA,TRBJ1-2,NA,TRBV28,TGTGCCAGCAGTTTAGGGGAGATCTATGGCTACACCTTC,CASSLGEIYGYTF
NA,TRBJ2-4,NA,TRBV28,TGTGCCAGCAGTTTACCCGGGTCTTTCGCCAAAAACATTCAGTACTTC,CASSLPGSFAKNIQYF
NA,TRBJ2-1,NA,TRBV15,TGTGCCACCAGCAGAGATCGGACAGCGAGCTCCTACAATGAGCAGTTCTTC,CATSRDRTASSYNEQFF
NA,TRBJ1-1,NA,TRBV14,TGTGCCAGCAGCCAAGAGGTCTTCCTGGGAGATACCGGGAGCATGAACACTGAAGCTTTCTTT,CASSQEVFLGDTGSMNTEAFF
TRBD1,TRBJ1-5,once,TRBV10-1,TGCGCCAGCAGTACAGGGGAAGGAGATCAGCCCCAGCATTTT,CASSTGEGDQPQHF
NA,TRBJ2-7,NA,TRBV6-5,TGTGCCAGCGGAGCAGAGAGTACAGGGAAGTACGAGCAGTACTTC,CASGAESTGKYEQYF
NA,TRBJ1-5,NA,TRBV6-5,TGTGCCAGCAGTCTAGAAGGGAGGGAGCCCCAGCATTTT,CASSLEGREPQHF
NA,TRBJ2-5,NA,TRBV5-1,TGCGCCAGCAGCATGGTAGGACAGCAAGAGACCCAGTACTTC,CASSMVGQQETQYF
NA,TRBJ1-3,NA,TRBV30,TGTGCCTGGAGAAGTGGAAACACCATATATTTT,CAWRSGNTIYF
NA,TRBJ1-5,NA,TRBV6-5,TGTGCCAGCAGTTCGGGGGAGGGCAATCAGCCCCAGCATTTT,CASSSGEGNQPQHF
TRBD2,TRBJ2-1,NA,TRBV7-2,TGTGCCAGCAGCTCGGAGGGGACTAGCGGGAGGGCTTGGCAGTTCTTC,CASSSEGTSGRAWQFF
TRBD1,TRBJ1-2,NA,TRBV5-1,TGCGCCAGCAGCCCGGCCCAGACAGGGCCAAACTATGGCTACACCTTC,CASSPAQTGPNYGYTF
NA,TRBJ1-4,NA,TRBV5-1,TGCGCCAGCAGTCCATCCCCCAATGAAAAACTGTTTTTT,CASSPSPNEKLFF
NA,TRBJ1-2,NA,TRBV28,TGTGCCGTTTGGGACTATGGCTACACCTTC,CAVWDYGYTF
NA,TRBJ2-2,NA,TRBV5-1,TGCGCCAGCAGCTTGCCCACGGGGAACACCGGGGAGCTGTTTTTT,CASSLPTGNTGELFF
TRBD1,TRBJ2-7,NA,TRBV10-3,TGTGCCATCAGGGACAGGGACTGGTACGAGCAGTACTTC,CAIRDRDWYEQYF
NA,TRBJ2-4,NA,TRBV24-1,TGTGCCACCAGTGAATCATGGGGAGACATTCAGTACTTC,CATSESWGDIQYF
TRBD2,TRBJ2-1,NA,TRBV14,TGTGCCAGCAGCACTGGGACTAGCGGGGGGAGGGAGCAGTTCTTC,CASSTGTSGGREQFF
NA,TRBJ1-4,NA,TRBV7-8,TGTGCCAGCAGCTTAGAGTCCTCTTTTGCAACTAATGAAAAACTGTTTTTT,CASSLESSFATNEKLFF
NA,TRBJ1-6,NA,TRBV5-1,TGCGCCAGCAGCTTCGCAGAAAATAATTCACCCCTCCACTTT,CASSFAENNSPLHF
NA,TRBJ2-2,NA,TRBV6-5,TGTGCCAGCAGTTACACAGGGCACAACGGGGAGCTGTTTTTT,CASSYTGHNGELFF
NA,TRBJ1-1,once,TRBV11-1,TGTGCCAGCAGCTTAGTCTACGGGAACACTGAAGCTTTCTTT,CASSLVYGNTEAFF
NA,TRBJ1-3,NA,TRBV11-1,TGTGCCAGCAGTCGGGACTCTGGAAACACCATATATTTT,CASSRDSGNTIYF
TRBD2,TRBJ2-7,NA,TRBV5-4,TGTGCCAGCAGCCTGACTAGCGGGGGGACCTACGAGCAGTACTTC,CASSLTSGGTYEQYF
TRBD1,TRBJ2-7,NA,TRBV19,TGTGCCAGTAAACCCGGGACAGGCGAATTTCCCTACGAGCAGTACTTC,CASKPGTGEFPYEQYF
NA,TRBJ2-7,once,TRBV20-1,TGCAGTGCTAGTCCCGACCTCTACGAGCAGTACTTC,CSASPDLYEQYF